The 13 T cell receptor beta chains in this list originate from one sample, sequenced in a study of regulatory T cells in long-lasting Graves disease (dated by TCRdb to 2020 to 2023). Receptors were amplified or captured by multiplex PCR. The instrument was an Illumina HiSeq 4000. iRepertoire HTBI primers and Arm-PCR amplification of CDR3 regions were used to construct TCR beta libraries. TCRdb passed the public sequencing reads through fastp at Q25 and MiXCR, retaining productive beta sequences. Each record represents a unique CDR3 protein, reported with the most common genes and DNA among its rows. Here the sample has 300,000 to 450,000 distinct CDR3 sequences; less than 20% occur a single time. The ten largest clones take up about 20% of the sample. The sample's time point, from its label and the paper: newly diagnosed GD, antithyroid drugs for less than 3 months. For both TCR sequencing and RNA sequencing, RNA was extracted from PBMCs in TRIzol.

The sequencing here drew on peripheral blood mononuclear cells (PBMCs), taken at new diagnosis, from a patient treated with antithyroid drugs. The receptors come from a female donor with Graves disease.

In its sample, this clonotype was seen many times. This chain connects TRBV9 to TRBJ1-3; 8 bases line up with TRBD1. Trimming at V came to 3 bases and at J to 6 bases, leaving 5 bases not matched to a gene. Germline V gene sequence: CDR1 SGDLS, CDR2 YYNGEE. The length of the CDR3 is 14 residues. CDR3 sequence: CASSGTGRLNTIYF. As DNA, the CDR3 is TGTGCCAGCAGCGGGACAGGGCGATTAAACACCATATATTTT.

In this sample, this clonotype turned up a few times. The J gene is TRBJ1-5, the V gene TRBV12-3 or TRBV12-4; weak D call: TRBD1 (5 bases). The CDR3 contains 13 residues. The V end lost 3 bases, the J end lost 3 bases, and 6 bases lay between the germline ends. This chain's CDR3 is CASSLGHNQPQHF. CDR3 in DNA: TGTGCCAGCAGTTTGGGGCACAATCAGCCCCAGCATTTT.

This clonotype was seen ten or more times. V gene TRBV7-8 combines with J gene TRBJ1-2; unclear D gene. Trimming removed 1 base at V and 8 bases at J, with 11 bases between. The CDR3 contains 13 residues. Germline V gene lookup returns CDR1 SGHVS and CDR2 FQNEAQ. The CDR3 sequence: CASSLGPAGGYTF. The CDR3 region has the DNA TGTGCCAGCAGCTTAGGTCCCGCGGGGGGCTACACCTTC.

Many counts were recorded for this clonotype. The genes are TRBV28 and TRBJ1-3; a weak D match, TRBD1 (5 bases). The CDR3 has 15 residues. The germline V gene has CDR1 MDHEN and CDR2 SYDVKM. V was cut by 5 bases and J by 4 bases, with 15 bases left in between. The CDR3 reads CASSPSQGYGNTIYF. For the CDR3, the DNA is TGTGCCAGCAGTCCAAGCCAGGGATACGGAAACACCATATATTTT.

Concerning this clonotype itself: A much larger clone sits a single nucleotide away, making a read error possible. The chain carries TRBV19 and TRBJ1-2, with D possibly being TRBD1 (6 bases). V was clipped by 5 bases and J by 2 bases, with 18 bases between them. In germline, CDR1 is LNHDA, CDR2 SQIVND (reference sequence). CDR3 size: 16 residues. CDR3: CASSRLAGDGNYGYTF. In DNA, the CDR3 is TGTGCCAGTAGTCGTTTGGCAGGGGATGGCAACTATGGCTACACCTTC.

This clonotype showed up many times. This chain links TRBV10-1 with TRBJ1-3; 9 bases align to TRBD1. Germline V gives CDR1 WNHNN, CDR2 SYGVQD (reference sequence). This CDR3 region has 16 residues. Unmatched junction bases numbered 6, after V lost 4 bases and J lost 2 bases. This chain's CDR3 is CASSGTGEGTGNTIYF. The CDR3 DNA sequence: TGCGCCAGCAGTGGGACAGGGGAAGGAACTGGAAACACCATATATTTT.

There are a few counts of this clonotype. The CDR3 loop is CASIPYSQHPNYGYTF. The CDR3 DNA reads as TGTGCCAGCATCCCATATAGTCAGCATCCTAACTATGGCTACACCTTC. The V gene is TRBV4-2, the J gene TRBJ1-2; no firm D call. Trimming took off 7 bases at V and 0 bases at J, with 18 bases between the two ends. Germline CDR1 is LGHNA and CDR2 is YNFKEQ. The CDR3 is 16 residues long.

This clonotype was seen many times. This CDR3 is CASSPEGQHEQYF. The CDR3 region has the DNA TGTGCCAGCAGCCCGGAAGGTCAGCACGAGCAGTACTTC. The rearrangement uses TRBV11-2 and TRBJ2-7, with D unresolved. This CDR3 is 13 amino acids long. Trimming removed 5 bases at V and 5 bases at J, with 13 bases between. The germline V gene has CDR1 SGHAT and CDR2 FQNNGV.

The chain joins TRBV2 to TRBJ1-2; maybe TRBD1 (6 bases). Trimming removed 1 base from V and 4 bases from J, with 22 bases in between. Germline CDR1 and CDR2: SNHLY and FYNNEI. The CDR3 extends over 18 amino acids. CDR3 nucleotide sequence: TGTGCCAGCAGTGAAGGACTGGGGGCGTCCGGGCGGGGCTATGGCTACACCTTC. Translating gives CASSEGLGASGRGYGYTF.

At least ten counts were recorded for this clonotype. The V gene is TRBV18, the J gene TRBJ1-2, with D perhaps TRBD1 (5 bases). Per germline, CDR1 KGHSH and CDR2 LQKENI. CDR3 size: 14 residues. V lost 5 bases to trimming and J lost 7 bases, with 17 bases between them. The CDR3 sequence is CASSTRQGEAGYTF. CDR3 DNA: TGTGCCAGCTCAACGAGGCAGGGTGAAGCTGGCTACACCTTC.

This clonotype was counted ten times or more. Here the CDR3 reads CASRTKDSYTEAFF. The DNA for the CDR3 is TGTGCCAGCAGGACGAAGGACAGTTACACTGAAGCTTTCTTT. The chain links TRBV7-3 to TRBJ1-1, with D possibly matching TRBD1 (6 bases). The germline CDR1 and CDR2 sequences are SGHTA and FQGTGA. The CDR3 runs to 14 residues. Trimming cost V 6 bases and J 3 bases, with 14 bases left between them.

This clonotype was picked up many times. J is TRBJ2-5 and V is TRBV20-1, with 9 bases fitting TRBD2. There are 16 residues in the CDR3. Trimming took 0 bases from V and 4 from J; bases not matched to a gene: 9. Germline lookup yields CDR1 DFQATT and CDR2 SNEGSKA (reference sequence). CDR3 loop: CSARESAREGSETQYF. Written as DNA, the CDR3 is TGCAGTGCTAGAGAAAGTGCGCGGGAGGGCTCAGAGACCCAGTACTTC.

This clonotype appeared once. Here the CDR3 reads CASSISGTGSYEQYF. The CDR3, as DNA: TGTGCCAGCAGTATCTCCGGGACAGGGTCCTACGAGCAGTACTTC. The rearrangement joins TRBV28 to TRBJ2-7; 9 bases match TRBD1. This CDR3 is built from 15 residues. Germline loops: CDR1 MDHEN, CDR2 SYDVKM. Germline trimming cut 5 bases from V and 1 base from J; bases unmatched to any gene: 6.